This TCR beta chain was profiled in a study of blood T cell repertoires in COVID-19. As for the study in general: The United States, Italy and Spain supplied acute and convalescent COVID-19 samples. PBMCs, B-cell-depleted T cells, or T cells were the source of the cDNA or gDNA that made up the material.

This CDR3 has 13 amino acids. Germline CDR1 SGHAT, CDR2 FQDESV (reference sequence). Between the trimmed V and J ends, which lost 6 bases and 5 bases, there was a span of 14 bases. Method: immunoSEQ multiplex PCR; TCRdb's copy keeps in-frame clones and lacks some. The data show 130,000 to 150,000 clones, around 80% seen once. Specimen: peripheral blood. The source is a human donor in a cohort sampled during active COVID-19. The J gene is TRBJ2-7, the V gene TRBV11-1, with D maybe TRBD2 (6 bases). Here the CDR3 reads CASSPAGLHEQYF. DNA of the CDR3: TGTGCCAGCAGTCCCGCGGGGCTCCACGAGCAGTACTTC.